Sequencing of this T cell receptor beta chain was carried out in a study of vaccination effects on CD4 cells after COVID-19 (dated by TCRdb to between 2021 and 2022). For the study in its entirety: Post-vaccine samples across the study were collected a median of 72 days after the second dose, with a range of 14 to 241. Cultures from other donors in the study were sequenced using the Oncomine TCR Beta short-read assay on an Illumina iSeq 100. The full study included over 8 COVID-19 convalescent patients and a few SARS-CoV-2-naive healthy vaccine recipients. In both COVID-19 convalescent patients and infection-naive vaccine recipients, the study compared SARS-CoV-2 spike-specific CD4+ TCR repertoires from before mRNA vaccination with those from after it.

The ViraFEST assay stimulated PBMC with viral peptide pools and then used TCR sequencing to identify antigen-specific CD4+ T cell clonotypes by expansion. After around 10 days of culture, CD4+ T cells were isolated with the EasySep CD4+ T cell isolation kit. Each participant received two doses of an mRNA SARS-CoV-2 vaccine, either BNT162b2 or mRNA-1273. Negative nucleocapsid antibody results before and after vaccination confirmed that the healthy vaccine recipients had no prior SARS-CoV-2 infection. Some 1.9 million PBMC per well were cultured with about 10 ug/ml peptides in IMDM containing around 5% human AB serum, approximately 9.1 IU/ml IL-2 and gentamicin. Half of the culture medium was replaced with fresh IL-2-containing medium on days 3 and 7. Unless noted otherwise, every peptide stimulation condition was cultured in triplicate wells. Using Ficoll-Paque Plus gradient centrifugation, PBMC were separated from whole blood and then either used fresh or cryopreserved at -140C. The spike proteins of SARS-CoV-2 and of the common cold coronaviruses HCoV-NL63, HCoV-OC43 and HCoV-229E were spanned by overlapping peptide pools. Genomic DNA was extracted from cultured CD4+ T cells with the QIAamp micro DNA kit.

This clone was observed a few times. Which antigen it targets is not known. Base qualities are not provided; no much larger clone lies one nucleotide away. The germline V gene provides CDR1 MNHEY and CDR2 SVGEGT. Trimmed from V: 4 bases; trimmed from J: 7 bases; junction bases lacking a gene match: 10. The CDR3 contains 15 residues, cysteine and phenylalanine counted. Only CDR3 DNA is held: 45 bases, read in frame from base 1. The investigation overall reported the following: In healthy vaccine recipients, vaccine-induced clones were almost all SARS-CoV-2 mono-reactive, with only 1 of 255 being cross-reactive with common cold coronaviruses. At late post-vaccination timepoints, both infection-induced and vaccine-induced clones showed marked clonal contraction, consistent with waning T cell responses. The study was limited by a small number of convalescent patients, and early post-infection timepoints were lacking.

The library relied on the immunoSEQ multiplex PCR assay. TCR beta CDR3 sequencing was performed on DNA from the cultured, isolated CD4+ T cells. The authors processed their data as follows. Non-productive TCR sequences were discarded, and reads were trimmed to the CDR3 region, with only CDR3s of 7 or more amino acids retained. Antigen-specific clonotypes were identified with the MANAFEST web app by comparing expansion in peptide wells against reference cultures. To be called positive, a clone needed expansion at FDR<0.05 compared with the reference and with all other wells, an odds ratio greater than 5, and a frequency greater than 0.1% in two replicate wells. Clonotypes significantly expanded in SARS-CoV-2 spike wells and in at least one common cold coronavirus spike condition were defined as cross-reactive. Using the stringdist R package, CDR3 similarity was measured by Levenshtein distance, and unrooted trees were constructed with ape in R 3.6.1. Entries here come from immuneACCESS through TCRdb and include only in-frame sequences with V and J called. Some clones fail to appear in such tables; in the studies checked, an unresolved V gene covers under half of the shortfall, and the cause of the remainder is unknown. V, J and clone size were drawn from that table, and D and trimming were deduced from the DNA. Within this sample are approximately 70,000 clones, with around three quarters of them counted one time only. The ten top clones hold roughly 0.94% of the sample.

The receptor chain draws on TRBV6-2 or TRBV6-3 and TRBJ1-2; 9 of the junction bases match TRBD1. This TCR was recovered from a human donor who received a COVID-19 vaccine. The starting material was CD4+ T cells from PBMCs cultured with HCoV-OC43 spike peptides, obtained after COVID-19 vaccination. The cell subset or site label corresponds to: HCoV-OC43 spike overlapping peptide pool stimulation. CDR3 loop: CASSSAGTGIGGYTF. The DNA sequence is TGTGCCAGCAGTTCCGCCGGGACAGGGATCGGTGGCTACACCTTC.